This T cell receptor beta chain was sequenced for a study of blood T cell repertoires in COVID-19. Overall study context: Sample material is recorded as cDNA or gDNA derived from T cells, B-cell-depleted T cells, or PBMCs.

The trim removed 2 bases at V and 3 bases at J, leaving 10 bases unmatched. Germline CDR1 is SEHNR and CDR2 is FQNEAQ (reference sequence). There are 16 residues in the CDR3. The repertoire was sequenced with immunoSEQ multiplex PCR; TCRdb's copy has only in-frame clones and lacks some. The data contain about 140,000 clones, around four fifths of them singletons. V usage is TRBV7-9 and J usage is TRBJ2-7; 7 bases are a match to TRBD2. The sequencing input was PBMCs or T cells enriched from blood (not recorded which). The receptor's source is a woman aged 40 to 55 who had recovered from COVID-19. For the CDR3, the DNA is TGTGCCAGCAGCTTATCCCACGGGGAGGGAGACTACGAGCAGTACTTC. Translation: CASSLSHGEGDYEQYF.